The 18 T cell receptor beta chains reported below all come from one sample, sequenced in a study of human T cells and chemical hapten exposure. Regarding time point: patch test 1, 2 weeks after DPC sensitization. Specified treatment: therapeutic diphenylcyclopropenone sensitization with weekly scalp DPC. TCRdb ran MiXCR on the RACE reads and lists one entry per CDR3 protein. In the table there are about 120,000 distinct CDR3 sequences, roughly 13% of which are singletons. Here the sequenced sample was whole blood, taken in connection with sensitization to the hapten diphenylcyclopropenone (DPC). These TCRs come from a man between 18 and 29 years old with alopecia areata. Some clones in this sample may be carry-over from other donors' samples.

The genes are TRBV11-2 and TRBJ1-5, with D uncertain. The ends were cut back, 4 bases at V and 3 bases at J, with 16 bases in the middle. CDR1 and CDR2 from the germline V gene are SGHAT and FQNNGV. There are 16 residues in the CDR3. Here the CDR3 reads CASSSIRRAPNQPQHF. The DNA of the CDR3 is TGTGCCAGCAGCTCAATAAGACGGGCCCCCAATCAGCCCCAGCATTTT.

V is TRBV6-5 and J is TRBJ1-2; no reliable D call. V lost 0 bases and J lost 8, with 16 bases in between. The germline gives CDR1 MNHEY, CDR2 SVGAGI. The CDR3 runs 15 residues. The CDR3 loop reads CASSYSPVGELGYTF. CDR3 in DNA: TGTGCCAGCAGTTACTCGCCGGTTGGGGAGTTGGGCTACACCTTC.

The DNA for the CDR3 is TGTGCCAGCAGCTCGGGAGGCAGATTTAACACCGGGGAGCTGTTTTTT. Its protein product is CASSSGGRFNTGELFF. The chain employs TRBV11-1 and TRBJ2-2; 7 bases align to TRBD2. V was pared by 4 bases and J by 2 bases, with 7 bases of the junction left unmatched. The CDR3 covers 16 residues. Per germline, CDR1 SGHAT and CDR2 FQDESV (reference sequence).

This clonotype was seen ten or more times. This sequence joins TRBV9 and TRBJ1-2; D is unclear. Germline-derived CDR1 and CDR2 are SGDLS and YYNGEE. The V end lost 0 bases, the J end lost 0 bases, and 9 bases lay between the germline ends. This CDR3 spans 15 amino acids. CDR3 sequence: CASSVGSAANYGYTF. In DNA, the CDR3 is TGTGCCAGCAGCGTAGGCAGTGCGGCTAACTATGGCTACACCTTC.

DNA of the CDR3: TGTGCCAGCGGACAGGGGGTTAACTATGGCTACACCTTC. Protein product: CASGQGVNYGYTF. This chain uses TRBV28 with TRBJ1-2; 10 bases line up with TRBD1. The CDR3 extends over 13 amino acids. Germline V gene lookup returns CDR1 MDHEN and CDR2 SYDVKM. The junction had 1 base not matched to a gene; V was cut back by 8 bases and J by 1 base.

This clonotype has a handful of counts. The chain has TRBV7-6 and TRBJ1-4, with 9 bases identical to TRBD1. This CDR3 has 16 amino acids. V dropped 3 bases and J dropped 10; count of bases not matched to a gene: 12. Germline V lookup: CDR1 SGHVS, CDR2 FNYEAQ. In nucleotides, the CDR3 is TGTGCCAGCAGCTTGGGACCCGGGACAGGGATCGGAAAACTGTTTTTT. It codes for CASSLGPGTGIGKLFF.

This chain connects TRBV5-5 to TRBJ1-6, with D possibly matching TRBD1 (6 bases). The CDR3 totals 16 residues. Trimming took off 2 bases at V and 3 bases at J, with 12 bases between the two ends. Germline V lookup: CDR1 SGHKS, CDR2 YYEKEE (reference sequence). In DNA, the CDR3 is TGTGCCAGCAGCTTAGATACGACAGGCTATAATTCACCCCTCCACTTT. It specifies CASSLDTTGYNSPLHF.

The gene calls are TRBV12-3 or TRBV12-4 and TRBJ1-1, with unresolved D. This CDR3 has 16 amino acids. V lost 3 bases and J 3 bases, leaving 17 bases between the germline ends. The CDR3 DNA is TGTGCCAGCAGTTTTAAGAAGACTAACGGTGACACTGAAGCTTTCTTT. This codes for CASSFKKTNGDTEAFF.

The chain links TRBV11-2 to TRBJ1-2; possibly TRBD1 for D (6 bases). Germline CDR1 reads SGHAT; CDR2 reads FQNNGV. The germline V and J ends were trimmed by 5 bases and 8 bases, with 18 bases remaining between them. The CDR3 consists of 14 residues. The CDR3, as DNA: TGTGCCAGCAGCCCCGCTACACAGGGAAGGGGCTACACCTTC. Protein: CASSPATQGRGYTF.

The chain employs TRBV7-2 and TRBJ1-3, with a tentative D call TRBD1 (6 bases). V was cut by 1 base and J by 4 bases, with 11 bases left in between. This CDR3 is 15 amino acids long. Germline V gene sequence: CDR1 SGHTA, CDR2 FQGNSA. This CDR3 is CASSLVQGSGNTIYF. CDR3 nucleotide sequence: TGTGCCAGCAGCTTAGTCCAGGGGAGCGGAAACACCATATATTTT.

V gene TRBV7-8 combines with J gene TRBJ2-5; no definite D call. V lost 4 bases and J lost 1, with 13 bases in between. From germline, CDR1 is SGHVS and CDR2 FQNEAQ. This CDR3 is 15 amino acids long. CDR3 amino acids: CASSSPLAFQETQYF. The CDR3 bases are TGTGCCAGCAGCTCCCCATTGGCCTTCCAAGAGACCCAGTACTTC.

The chain has TRBV20-1 and TRBJ2-3; 7 bases agree with TRBD2. V was clipped by 3 bases and J by 6 bases; unmatched bases: 9. From germline, CDR1 is DFQATT and CDR2 SNEGSKA (reference sequence). The CDR3 runs 14 residues. CDR3: CSAREGLSPDTQYF. CDR3 nucleotides: TGCAGTGCTAGGGAGGGACTATCCCCGGATACGCAGTATTTT.

This chain connects TRBV7-3 to TRBJ1-1; D gene unclear. CDR3 length: 15 residues. Per the germline V gene, CDR1 is SGHTA and CDR2 is FQGTGA. The V end lost 1 base, the J end lost 1 base, and 10 bases lay between the germline ends. In DNA form, the CDR3 reads TGTGCCAGCAGCTTAATGTGGAGAGGGAACACTGAAGCTTTCTTT. This encodes CASSLMWRGNTEAFF.

The rearrangement links TRBV6-2 or TRBV6-3 to TRBJ1-1; D not resolved. Germline CDR1 MNHEY, CDR2 SVGEGT. The CDR3 is 14 amino acids. Between the trimmed V and J ends, which lost 0 bases and 7 bases, there was a span of 12 bases. The CDR3 coding sequence is TGTGCCAGCAGTTACTCGACGGCGCTCGGTGAAGCTTTCTTT. The encoded protein is CASSYSTALGEAFF.

DNA for the CDR3: TGTGCCAGCAGCCCCGACAGGTGGGGAACAGATACGCAGTATTTT. Residues: CASSPDRWGTDTQYF. The rearrangement uses TRBV7-9 and TRBJ2-3; TRBD1 might be the D (6 bases). CDR1 is SEHNR, CDR2 FQNEAQ, per germline (reference sequence). The CDR3 contains 15 residues. V was shortened by 5 bases and J by 3 bases, with 15 bases between the two germline ends. The variable domain in full, with the rest retrieved from reference TRBV7-9 and TRBJ2-3, is DTGVSQNPRHKITKRGQNVTFRCDPISEHNRLYWYRQTLGQGPEFLTYFQNEAQLEKSRLLSDRFSAERPKGSFSTLEIQRTEQGDSAMYLCASSPDRWGTDTQYFGPGTRLTVL.

As DNA, the CDR3 is TGCAGCGTTCGGAAGAACACCGGGGAGCTGTTTTTT. This codes for CSVRKNTGELFF. The J gene is TRBJ2-2, the V gene TRBV29-1; D call uncertain. The CDR3 sequence is 12 residues long. Trimming shortened V by 5 bases and J by 1 base, and 5 bases separated the two germline ends. Germline V gene data show CDR1 as SQVTM and CDR2 as ANQGSEA.

The chain carries TRBV19 and TRBJ2-6; unclear D gene. The CDR3 has 18 amino acids. CDR1 is LNHDA, CDR2 SQIVND, per germline (reference sequence). Trimming took off 3 bases at V and 0 bases at J, with 15 bases between the two ends. The CDR3 protein is CASSIGRRSYSGANVLTF. In nucleotides, the CDR3 is TGTGCCAGTAGTATTGGCCGACGGAGTTACTCTGGGGCCAACGTCCTGACTTTC.

This clonotype has only a few counts. The chain links TRBV6-2 or TRBV6-3 to TRBJ1-2; unclear D gene. V dropped 8 bases and J dropped 2 bases, with 18 bases sitting between them. From germline, CDR1 is MNHEY and CDR2 SVGEGT. The CDR3 is 15 amino acids. CDR3 sequence reads: CASRSFAGANYGYTF. CDR3 DNA sequence: TGTGCCAGCCGGTCTTTCGCAGGAGCGAACTATGGCTACACCTTC.